The rows below give T cell receptor beta chains drawn from one sample of a study of Ad26.COV2.S vaccination and SARS-CoV-2 variants. Clones were read by immunoSEQ multiplex PCR, and TCRdb kept only the in-frame ones, dropping some. The table lists about 480,000 clones, roughly 87% of them singletons. Sequences were derived from peripheral blood, sampled in a trial of Ad26.COV2.S vaccine versus placebo. These TCRs come from a person between 18 and 60 years old who received the Ad26.COV2.S COVID-19 vaccine or a placebo. CDR3s include the opening cysteine and the closing phenylalanine or tryptophan. Each record gives: J gene, V gene, CDR3 protein.

TRBJ2-7	TRBV2	CASSRDRYEQYF
TRBJ2-4	TRBV23-1	CASSQSVTTGGRAKNIQYF
TRBJ2-2	TRBV5-1	CASSHSGGELFF
TRBJ2-7	TRBV6-6	CASSNPRDTLEQYF
TRBJ2-1	TRBV27	CASTGRDNEQFF
TRBJ1-2	TRBV7-9	CASSLGGGRVDGYTF
TRBJ1-4	TRBV4-3	CASSQLNPEKLFF
TRBJ1-5	TRBV30	CAWSFRQVKTNSNQPQHF
TRBJ2-4	TRBV28	CASSTGQGVIKNIQYF
TRBJ1-6	TRBV6-5	CASSYSRGVGSPLHF
TRBJ2-7	TRBV10-3	CATRDNHEQYF
TRBJ2-3	TRBV30	CARDKETFTDTQYF
TRBJ1-2	TRBV6-6	CASSRGQGYTF
TRBJ2-7	TRBV10-3	CAISEFGTAGVSF
TRBJ2-7	TRBV28	CASSPRGEQYF
TRBJ2-5	TRBV28	CASSLSGGSAGETQYF
TRBJ2-6	TRBV27	CASSFVRGLGANVLTF
TRBJ2-3	TRBV12-3/TRBV12-4	CASSFRGADTQYF
TRBJ2-7	TRBV4-1	CASSQMQGPYEQYF
TRBJ2-1	TRBV7-9	CASSVLTSGLHNEQFF
TRBJ1-4	TRBV27	CASSLGQGAFNEKLFF
TRBJ2-7	TRBV6-2/TRBV6-3	CASSTSGGSYEQYF
TRBJ2-1	TRBV28	CASSSRGGDTYNEQFF